There are a few counts of the clone carrying this T cell receptor (beta chain). The antigen is unknown. The data were taken from a study of T cell repertoires in cytomegalovirus infection. Study in general: Recently described HLA-C-restricted plus well-studied HLA-B-restricted CMV epitopes were used. CMV infection and matching HLA type were both indicated by public TCR beta signatures. General observations from the study: CMV carriers having the relevant HLA were flagged by cumulative public TCR beta family frequency.

TCRdb re-analysed the reads in MiXCR, keeping a single row per CDR3 protein. The sample yields hundreds of thousands of distinct CDR3 sequences, approximately 32% seen once. Germline V gives CDR1 SGHTA, CDR2 FQGNSA. V trimming: 5 bases; J trimming: 5 bases; junction bases outside the gene matches: 9. This CDR3 is built from 16 residues. This chain uses TRBV7-2 with TRBJ1-1; 12 bases agree with TRBD1. Material: cultured CD8+ T cells from PBMCs, obtained from culture after CMV antigen stimulation. This clonotype originated in a human donor in good health (CMV status not recorded). Some clones in this sample may be carry-over from other donors' samples. The CDR3 nucleotides read TGTGCCAGCAGCGGTGGGACAGGGGGCGGAAGGACTGAAGCTTTCTTT. Its protein product is CASSGGTGGGRTEAFF.